This T cell receptor beta chain was recovered during a study of shared clonotypes between healthy human individuals (dated by TCRdb to the early 2020s). The study in broad terms: The cohort included a few men and two women between 18 and 49 years of age. For each donor, CD4 naive and CD4 memory were each run on three plates, CD8 naive on two plates, and CD8 memory on one plate. Blood TCR repertoires of a handful of healthy adults were deeply sequenced to estimate repertoire size and the extent of clonotype sharing between individuals. To increase sequencing depth and limit assay-specific biases, TCR repertoire library preparation and sequencing were carried out by different laboratories using diverse techniques. Between about 0.8 and 9 billion PBMCs per donor were obtained by leukapheresis.

The CDR3 sequence holds 12 residues, the cysteine and phenylalanine included. Here the CDR3 DNA is all that survives: 36 bases in frame from base 1. Unmatched junction bases come to 4, with V trimmed by 1 base and J by 8 bases. As encoded in the germline V gene (reference sequence), CDR1 is GTSNPN while CDR2 is SVGIG. Note on this clone: Its antigen specificity is not known. It has no much larger one-base neighbor in the sample; base qualities were not kept.

Points the paper makes about the study in general: Rarefaction of sorted-subset datasets indicated incomplete sequencing despite the large sequencing depth. Compared with non-shared clonotypes, clonotypes shared by all four sorted-subset donors had higher generation probabilities. Pairwise subsampling indicated that sequencing depth was expected to affect the degree of clonotype sharing among donors. Larger estimated clonotype richness was generally found for naive subsets than for memory subsets. Because the study included a small number of donors, the genetic and exposure-history diversity represented was limited. Sampling was restricted to blood, and TCR repertoires in tissue are likely to differ from TCR repertoires in blood. Roughly 5% of naive CD4, roughly 3.6% of naive CD8, 2.3% of memory CD4, and around 0.42% of memory CD8 clonotypes were shared across a handful of donors.

Using the deep immunoSEQ assay, multiplex PCR amplified TCR CDR3 regions from genomic DNA. Genomic DNA extracted from each cell subset was distributed evenly over all wells of several immunoSEQ 96-well plates, and each plate served as one replicate. For sorted subsets, each replicate PCR was loaded with about 200 ng genomic DNA, equivalent to roughly 30,000 T cell genomes. The purified libraries were quantified using a Qubit 3.0 fluorometer, sized with a Bioanalyzer 2100, and then quantified again using the KAPA Library Quantification kit. Each immunoSEQ 96-well plate was sequenced on its own single-read 150-cycle Illumina NextSeq 550 flow cell. As for how the authors treated the data: Because the immunoSEQ output held only junctional sequences and lacked quality scores, the filtering could not match the filtering applied to full-length reads. To assign V/J genes and CDR3, sequences were annotated against IMGT germline references using PyIR, a Python wrapper for IgBLAST v1.9. Any read was removed if the V/J assignment was weak (E-value above 1e-6), the CDR3 was missing, or the read contained stop codons, out-of-frame junctions, or ambiguous translated residues. V3J clonotypes were defined by identical inferred V gene, J gene, and CDR3 amino acid sequence. Percentage overlap between repertoires was computed as shared unique clonotypes divided by the size of the smaller repertoire. Richness of each repertoire was evaluated using RTK rarefaction, the Chao1 estimator, and Recon v2.1 estimates of unobserved clonotypes. For all TCRbeta clonotypes obtained by the gDNA method from a few donors, generation probabilities were computed with OLGA. TCRdb provides this immuneACCESS table in a form limited to in-frame rearrangements. Some clones are lacking; in checked studies, under half of them reflect an unresolved V gene, and why the rest are absent is not known. That table supplies the V and J calls and clone size; D and trimming were determined from the DNA. The sample table records about 2.2 million clones; roughly 91% of these occur just once. The ten largest clonotypes hold under 2% of the sample.

CD8 naive samples consisted of CD45RO-negative cells that were positively selected for CCR7, yielding a CD45RA+CCR7+ population without TemRA cells. Healthy HIV-negative adults with no recently reported acute infections or vaccinations were included as donors. Every donor was a Caucasian adult residing in Nashville, Tennessee, USA. Blood was obtained by leukapheresis, after which PBMCs were separated by Ficoll-Histopaque density gradient centrifugation and cryopreserved in liquid nitrogen vapor phase. Analytical flow cytometry was used to check the purity and quantity of every magnetically sorted T cell population. Each sorted fraction had its genomic DNA isolated and then quantified by UV absorbance on a Nanodrop 2000c.

The TCR comes from a man in his late teens or twenties in good health. Some clones in this sample may be carry-over from other donors' samples. Here the chain combines TRBV30 and TRBJ1-1, with 7 bases matching TRBD1. Sequencing input: naive CD8+ T cells from PBMCs. Sample cell subset or site, as interpreted from the label and publication: CD45RA+CCR7+. The CDR3 loop reads CAWSGRDREAFF. The sequence in DNA is TGTGCCTGGAGTGGCCGGGACAGAGAAGCTTTCTTT.